These 21 T cell receptor beta chains originate from one sample sequenced in a study of blood T cell repertoires in COVID-19 (TCRdb year 2020). Libraries came from the immunoSEQ multiplex PCR assay. Held by TCRdb, this immuneACCESS table contains in-frame sequences only and omits some clones. Under half of the omission traces to an unresolved V gene where checked; the cause of the rest is unknown. The sample table lists fewer than 120,000 clones, approximately 70% of them with a count of one. 6.5% to 8.5% of the sample goes to the ten largest clones. Sequences were obtained from peripheral blood. The origin of the receptors is an older woman with acute or convalescent COVID-19.

The rearrangement joins TRBV6-1 to TRBJ2-3, with TRBD2 matching over 14 bases. Germline assignment: CDR1 MNHNS and CDR2 SASEGT. Trimming took 3 bases from V and 0 from J; bases not matched to a gene: 5. The CDR3 contains 18 residues. CDR3 DNA sequence: TGTGCCAGCAGTGATCGACTAGCGGGGGGGCGGAGCACAGATACGCAGTATTTT. Protein product: CASSDRLAGGRSTDTQYF.

The chain joins TRBV9 to TRBJ2-7; D may be TRBD2 (6 bases). V shed 0 bases and J shed 4 bases, with 14 bases lying between them. The germline gives CDR1 SGDLS, CDR2 YYNGEE. This CDR3 region has 15 residues. The CDR3 DNA is TGTGCCAGCAGCGTAGGAGGGAACCGGGAGTACGAGCAGTACTTC. Its translation: CASSVGGNREYEQYF.

V and J are TRBV27 and TRBJ2-5, with unresolved D. There are 11 residues in the CDR3. Looked up from germline, CDR1 is MNHEY and CDR2 is SMNVEV (reference sequence). Trimming removed 4 bases at V and 3 bases at J, with 3 bases between. The CDR3 sequence: CASSYKETQYF. CDR3 DNA sequence: TGTGCCAGCAGTTACAAAGAGACCCAGTACTTC.

The chain combines TRBV6-5 with TRBJ2-7; 7 bases fit TRBD2. Germline V gives CDR1 MNHEY, CDR2 SVGAGI. With 8 bases clipped from V and 6 bases from J, the junction kept 13 bases outside the gene matches. The CDR3 is 14 amino acids. The chain's CDR3 is CASGGGSTLFEQYF. The CDR3, as DNA: TGTGCCAGCGGGGGGGGATCGACGCTATTCGAGCAGTACTTC.

CDR3 DNA sequence: TGTGCCAGCAGCTCCCCATTTGCGGGGGACTATGGCTACACCTTC. Translated: CASSSPFAGDYGYTF. The rearrangement uses TRBV7-2 and TRBJ1-2, with D maybe TRBD1 (5 bases). The CDR3 is made up of 15 amino acids. V was shortened by 4 bases and J by 3 bases, with 15 bases between the two germline ends. Germline CDR1 reads SGHTA; CDR2 reads FQGNSA.

The V and J genes are TRBV6-2 or TRBV6-3 and TRBJ2-3; no reliable D call. Trimming stripped 2 bases from V and 1 base from J, with 10 bases between. The CDR3 consists of 15 residues. Germline CDR1 reads MNHEY; CDR2 reads SVGEGT. DNA for the CDR3: TGTGCCAGCAGTTACGGAACAGTCGGCACAGATACGCAGTATTTT. This codes for CASSYGTVGTDTQYF.

The rearrangement uses TRBV9 and TRBJ1-1; weak D call: TRBD1 (6 bases). Per germline, CDR1 SGDLS and CDR2 YYNGEE. This CDR3 spans 14 amino acids. V was trimmed by 3 bases and J by 2 bases, leaving 11 bases between them. The CDR3 is CASSDRTANTEAFF. As DNA, the CDR3 is TGTGCCAGCAGCGACCGGACAGCAAACACTGAAGCTTTCTTT.

This clone was found once. This chain uses TRBV29-1 with TRBJ2-1; a weak D match, TRBD1 (6 bases). Germline CDR1 reads SQVTM; CDR2 reads ANQGSEA. CDR3 length equals 13 residues. V shed 5 bases and J shed 5 bases, with 13 bases lying between them. CDR3 sequence (DNA): TGCAGCGTTTCCCGGACAGCAAACAATGAGCAGTTCTTC. Translation gives CSVSRTANNEQFF.

The chain is built from TRBV30 and TRBJ2-4; D may be TRBD1 (5 bases). Trimming took off 3 bases at V and 6 bases at J, with 15 bases between the two ends. The CDR3 consists of 14 residues. Germline V CDR1 and CDR2: GTSNPN, SVGIG (reference sequence). CDR3 region: CAWSVVIRGNIQYF. The DNA for the CDR3 is TGTGCCTGGAGCGTAGTTATAAGGGGAAACATTCAGTACTTC.

The CDR3 bases are TGTGCCAGCAGCGCCGGGACAGGGGCTTGGGAGCAGTTCTTC. Protein: CASSAGTGAWEQFF. The genes are TRBV7-2 and TRBJ2-1, with 10 bases fitting TRBD1. The germline gives CDR1 SGHTA, CDR2 FQGNSA. The V and J ends lost 5 bases and 10 bases, in that order; junction bases with no gene match: 8. This CDR3 has 14 residues.

J is TRBJ1-2 and V is TRBV18; 8 bases align to TRBD1. The CDR3 covers 15 residues. Per germline, CDR1 KGHSH and CDR2 LQKENI. The V gene end was trimmed by 3 bases and the J gene end by 2 bases; junction bases not matched to a gene: 5. CDR3 protein: CASSPEGQANYGYTF. The CDR3 bases are TGTGCCAGCTCACCTGAGGGACAGGCAAACTATGGCTACACCTTC.

This clone was seen a handful of times. This rearrangement joins TRBV5-1 to TRBJ2-3; 13 bases line up with TRBD2. The junction had 6 bases not matched to a gene; V was cut back by 0 bases and J by 5 bases. This CDR3 region has 17 residues. Per germline, CDR1 SGHRS and CDR2 YFSETQ. This chain's CDR3 is CASSLARTSGGLDTQYF. For the CDR3, the DNA is TGCGCCAGCAGCTTGGCCCGGACTAGCGGGGGCCTAGATACGCAGTATTTT.

The rearrangement links TRBV24-1 to TRBJ2-3; 7 bases align to TRBD2. There are 14 residues in the CDR3. V lost 2 bases, J lost 4 bases, and 2 bases stayed unmatched. Per germline, CDR1 KGHDR and CDR2 SFDVKD. CDR3 residues: CATSDWGGADTQYF. In DNA form, the CDR3 reads TGTGCCACCAGTGATTGGGGGGGGGCAGATACGCAGTATTTT.

This rearrangement joins TRBV7-2 to TRBJ1-3, with D perhaps TRBD1 (6 bases). Germline V lookup: CDR1 SGHTA, CDR2 FQGNSA. Trimming pared 4 bases from V and 6 bases from J, leaving 13 bases between. The CDR3 spans 14 residues. The CDR3 protein is CASSSPGHLNTIYF. The DNA for the CDR3 is TGTGCCAGCAGCTCGCCGGGACACCTAAACACCATATATTTT.

The chain combines TRBV21-1 with TRBJ2-1; TRBD1 is the table's D call and was not checked against the DNA. TRBV21-1 is a pseudogene segment. The CDR3 sequence is 15 residues long. The CDR3 DNA follows: TGTGCCAGCAGCGCATGCCTGGGACAGGACAATGAGCAGTTCTTC. Residues: CASSACLGQDNEQFF.

CDR3 bases: TGCGCCAGCAGCTGGGGACAGGGGGCATCTGAAGCTTTCTTT. It encodes CASSWGQGASEAFF. The J gene is TRBJ1-1, the V gene TRBV5-1, with 12 bases that match TRBD1. The V gene's germline CDR1 is SGHRS and CDR2 YFSETQ. This CDR3 spans 14 amino acids. V lost 3 bases to trimming and J lost 6 bases; unmatched junction nucleotides: 3.

In its sample, this clone was seen a few times. The genes are TRBV29-1 and TRBJ2-2; D is perhaps TRBD1 (5 bases). The CDR3 contains 12 residues. Germline V gene sequence: CDR1 SQVTM, CDR2 ANQGSEA. Trimming shortened V by 4 bases and J by 7 bases, and 10 bases separated the two germline ends. In DNA form, the CDR3 reads TGCAGCGTTGGGACATTAGGCGGGGAGCTGTTTTTT. Amino acid sequence: CSVGTLGGELFF.

The chain uses TRBV7-9 and TRBJ2-5, with 7 positions matching TRBD2. Looked up from germline, CDR1 is SEHNR and CDR2 is FQNEAQ (reference sequence). This CDR3 contains 13 residues. With 6 bases clipped from V and 1 base from J, the junction kept 2 bases outside the gene matches. The DNA for the CDR3 is TGTGCCAGCAGGTGGACTAGCCAAGAGACCCAGTACTTC. It yields the protein CASRWTSQETQYF.

This rearrangement joins TRBV9 to TRBJ2-1, with TRBD2 identical over 15 bases. The length of the CDR3 is 15 residues. Germline V gene sequence: CDR1 SGDLS, CDR2 YYNGEE. J gave up 9 bases and V 4 bases, and 5 bases lay outside the gene matches. The CDR3 DNA reads as TGTGCCAGCAGCTTCGGACTAGCGGGGGGGAGTGAGCAGTTCTTC. As protein: CASSFGLAGGSEQFF.

The chain carries TRBV3-1 (or the pseudogene TRBV3-2) and TRBJ1-1; TRBD1 agrees at 9 bases. Germline V gene data show CDR1 as LGHDT and CDR2 as YNNKEL (reference sequence). The V gene end was trimmed by 6 bases and the J gene end by 4 bases; junction bases not matched to a gene: 9. The CDR3 is 15 residues long. CDR3 nucleotide sequence: TGTGCCAGCAGGAAACAGGGGGCGAGTGGCACTGAAGCTTTCTTT. This codes for CASRKQGASGTEAFF.

The chain has TRBV19 and TRBJ2-1; D possibly corresponds to TRBD2 (6 bases). V was cut by 5 bases and J by 4 bases, with 18 bases left in between. The CDR3 has 16 residues. Germline CDR1 reads LNHDA; CDR2 reads SQIVND (reference sequence). The CDR3 nucleotides are TGTGCCAGTAGTCCCCGGCTGGGGAGGCTTTACAATGAGCAGTTCTTC. Residues: CASSPRLGRLYNEQFF.